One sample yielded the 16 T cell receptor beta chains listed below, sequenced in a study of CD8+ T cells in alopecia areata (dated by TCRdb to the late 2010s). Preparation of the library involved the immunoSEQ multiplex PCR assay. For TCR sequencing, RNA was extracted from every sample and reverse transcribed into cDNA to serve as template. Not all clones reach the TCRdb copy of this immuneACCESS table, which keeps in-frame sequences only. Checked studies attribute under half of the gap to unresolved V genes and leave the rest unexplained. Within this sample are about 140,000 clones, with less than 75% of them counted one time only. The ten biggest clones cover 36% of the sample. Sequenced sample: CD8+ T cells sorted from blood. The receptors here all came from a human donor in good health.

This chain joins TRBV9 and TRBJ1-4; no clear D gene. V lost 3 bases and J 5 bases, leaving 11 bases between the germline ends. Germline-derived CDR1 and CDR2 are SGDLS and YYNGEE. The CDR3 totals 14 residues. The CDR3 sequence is CASSEHQLNEKLFF. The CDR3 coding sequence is TGTGCCAGCAGCGAACACCAGCTAAATGAAAAACTGTTTTTT.

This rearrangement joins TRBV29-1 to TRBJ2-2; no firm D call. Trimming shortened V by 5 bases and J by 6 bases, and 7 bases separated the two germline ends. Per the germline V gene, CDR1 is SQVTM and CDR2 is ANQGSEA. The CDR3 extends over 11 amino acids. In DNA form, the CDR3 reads TGCAGCGTTAGGTGGTCCGGGGAGCTGTTTTTT. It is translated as CSVRWSGELFF.

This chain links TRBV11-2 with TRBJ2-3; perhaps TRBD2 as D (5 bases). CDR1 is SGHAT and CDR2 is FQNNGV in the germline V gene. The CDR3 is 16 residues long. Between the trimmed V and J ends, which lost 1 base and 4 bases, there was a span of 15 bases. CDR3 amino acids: CASSLVASGIPDTQYF. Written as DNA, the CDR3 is TGTGCCAGCAGCTTAGTAGCCAGCGGAATCCCAGATACGCAGTATTTT.

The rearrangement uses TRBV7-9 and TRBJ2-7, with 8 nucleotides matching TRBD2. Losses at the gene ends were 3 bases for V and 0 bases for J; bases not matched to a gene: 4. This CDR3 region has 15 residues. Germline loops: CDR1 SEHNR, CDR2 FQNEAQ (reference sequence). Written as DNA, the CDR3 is TGTGCCAGCAGCTTTCCTAGCGGGCGCTCCTACGAGCAGTACTTC. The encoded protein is CASSFPSGRSYEQYF.

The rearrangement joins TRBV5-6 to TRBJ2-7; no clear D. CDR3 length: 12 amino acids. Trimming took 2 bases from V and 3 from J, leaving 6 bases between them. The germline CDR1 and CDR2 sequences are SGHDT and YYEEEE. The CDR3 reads CASSFSDYEQYF. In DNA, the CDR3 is TGTGCCAGCAGCTTTTCGGACTACGAGCAGTACTTC.

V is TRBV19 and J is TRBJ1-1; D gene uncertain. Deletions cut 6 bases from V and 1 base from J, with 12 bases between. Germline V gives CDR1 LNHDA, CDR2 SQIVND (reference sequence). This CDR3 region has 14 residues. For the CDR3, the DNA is TGTGCCAGTAGCCTAGCATGGGCGAACACTGAAGCTTTCTTT. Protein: CASSLAWANTEAFF.

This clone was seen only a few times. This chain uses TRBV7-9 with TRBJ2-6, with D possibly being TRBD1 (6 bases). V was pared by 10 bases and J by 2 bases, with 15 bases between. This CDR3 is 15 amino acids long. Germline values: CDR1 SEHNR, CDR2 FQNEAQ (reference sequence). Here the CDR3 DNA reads TGTGCCACCAACGTTGGGGGCCCTGGGGCCAACGTCCTGACTTTC. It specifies CATNVGGPGANVLTF.

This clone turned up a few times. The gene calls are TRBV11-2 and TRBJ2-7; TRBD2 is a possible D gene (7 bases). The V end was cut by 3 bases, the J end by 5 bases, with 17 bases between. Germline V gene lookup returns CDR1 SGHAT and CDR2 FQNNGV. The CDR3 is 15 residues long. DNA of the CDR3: TGTGCCAGCAGCTTGGGGGGGCGCCTCCCTGACGAGCAGTACTTC. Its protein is CASSLGGRLPDEQYF.

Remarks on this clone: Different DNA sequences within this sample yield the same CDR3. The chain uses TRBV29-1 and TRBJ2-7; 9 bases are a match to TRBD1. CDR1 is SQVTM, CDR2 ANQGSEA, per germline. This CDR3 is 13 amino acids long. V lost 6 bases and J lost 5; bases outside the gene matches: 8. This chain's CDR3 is CSVPGQGIDEQYF. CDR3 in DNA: TGCAGCGTCCCGGGACAGGGCATCGACGAGCAGTACTTC.

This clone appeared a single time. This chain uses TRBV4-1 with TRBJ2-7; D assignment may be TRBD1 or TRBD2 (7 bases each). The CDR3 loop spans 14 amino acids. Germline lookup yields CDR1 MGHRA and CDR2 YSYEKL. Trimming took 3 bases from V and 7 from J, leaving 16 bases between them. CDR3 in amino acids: CASSHQGEGWEQYF. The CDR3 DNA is TGCGCCAGCAGCCATCAGGGGGAGGGCTGGGAGCAGTACTTC.

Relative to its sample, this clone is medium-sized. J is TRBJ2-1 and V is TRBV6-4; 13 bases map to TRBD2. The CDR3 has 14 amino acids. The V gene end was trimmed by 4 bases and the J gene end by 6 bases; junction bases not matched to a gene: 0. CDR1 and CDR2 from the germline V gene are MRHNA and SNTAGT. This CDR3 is CASSGTSGSNEQFF. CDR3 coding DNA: TGTGCCAGCAGTGGGACTAGCGGGAGCAATGAGCAGTTCTTC.

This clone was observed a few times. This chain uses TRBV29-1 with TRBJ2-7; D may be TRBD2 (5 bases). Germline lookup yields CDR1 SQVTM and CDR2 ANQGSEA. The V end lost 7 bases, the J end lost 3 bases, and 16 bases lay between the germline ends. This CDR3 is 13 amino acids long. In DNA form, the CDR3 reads TGCAGCGCAGGCGGCAGCGGCATCTACGAGCAGTACTTC. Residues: CSAGGSGIYEQYF.

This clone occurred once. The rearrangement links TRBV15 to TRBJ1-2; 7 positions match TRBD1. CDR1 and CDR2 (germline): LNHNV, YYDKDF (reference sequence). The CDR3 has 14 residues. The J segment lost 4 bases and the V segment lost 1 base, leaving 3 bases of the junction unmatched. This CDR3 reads CATSRAGGTYGYTF. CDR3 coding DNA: TGTGCCACCAGCAGAGCAGGGGGAACCTATGGCTACACCTTC.

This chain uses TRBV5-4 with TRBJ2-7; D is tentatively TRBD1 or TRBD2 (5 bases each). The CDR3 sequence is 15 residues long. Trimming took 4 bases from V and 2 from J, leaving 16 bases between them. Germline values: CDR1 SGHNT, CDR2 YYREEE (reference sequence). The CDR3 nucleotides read TGTGCCAGCAGCGAGGGATTCGAAGGGGCCTACGAGCAGTACTTC. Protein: CASSEGFEGAYEQYF.

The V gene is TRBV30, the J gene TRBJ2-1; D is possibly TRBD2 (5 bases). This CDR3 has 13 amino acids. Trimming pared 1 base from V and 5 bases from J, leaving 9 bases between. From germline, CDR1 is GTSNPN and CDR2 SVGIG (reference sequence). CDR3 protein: CAWSAVGNNEQFF. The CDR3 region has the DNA TGTGCCTGGAGTGCGGTCGGGAACAATGAGCAGTTCTTC.

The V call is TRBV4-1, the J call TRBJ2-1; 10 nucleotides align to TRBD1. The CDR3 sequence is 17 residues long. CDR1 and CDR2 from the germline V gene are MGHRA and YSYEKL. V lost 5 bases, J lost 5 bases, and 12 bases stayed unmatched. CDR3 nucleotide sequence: TGCGCCAGCAGCATACTTCCGGGACAGGGGTTGAACAATGAGCAGTTCTTC. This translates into CASSILPGQGLNNEQFF.